This T cell receptor (beta chain) was obtained from a study of cytomegalovirus exposure and HLA in healthy donors. Study-level findings and limits: Common viral pathogens seemed to be connected with several of the most significant clusters, according to a later analysis.

The PCR employed 60 Vbeta primers together with 13 Jbeta primers. The table came from immunoSEQ multiplex PCR; TCRdb's copy has only in-frame clones and leaves some out. The sample has some 180,000 clones, 73% seen once. To note about this clone: Its antigen is as yet unknown.

V dropped 7 bases and J dropped 1; count of bases not matched to a gene: 7. This CDR3 spans 16 amino acids. Germline CDR1 MDHEN, CDR2 SYDVKM. The TCR comes from a woman younger than 30 in good health and CMV-seropositive. The sample comprised PBMCs. The chain employs TRBV28 and TRBJ2-2; the match to TRBD2 covers 9 bases. Written as DNA, the CDR3 is TGTGCCAGCATTTCAGCGGGGGGTGAGAACACCGGGGAGCTGTTTTTT. This translates into CASISAGGENTGELFF.